Here is one T cell receptor (beta chain) with its context. The CDR3 loop spans 20 amino acids. V trimming: 3 bases; J trimming: 2 bases; junction bases outside the gene matches: 18. The germline CDR1 and CDR2 sequences are LGHNA and YSLEER. The sample's time point: cycle 4 day 1 (C4D1), after 6 weeks of nivolumab. Each patient relapsed following autologous stem cell transplantation, and prior brentuximab vedotin exposure differed. The study purified CD4+ T cells from thawed PBMCs using magnetic negative selection. This specimen comes from a study of PD-1 blockade in classical Hodgkin lymphoma. Overall study context: On a schedule of every 2 weeks, patients received nivolumab 3 mg/kg intravenously.

Repertoires were generated with immunoSEQ multiplex PCR, while TCRdb's copy carries only in-frame clones and drops some. The table lists tens of thousands of clones, 65% to 90% of them singletons, with about 3.4% in the top ten. The chain uses TRBV4-3 and TRBJ2-3, with TRBD2 matching over 9 bases. This clonotype was obtained from a human donor with classical Hodgkin lymphoma. This specimen was CD4+ T cells from blood, taken before the fourth cycle of nivolumab. In DNA form, the CDR3 reads TGCGCCAGCAGCCATTGGGACATAGCGGGGGAGTCCCTATACACAGATACGCAGTATTTT. This codes for CASSHWDIAGESLYTDTQYF.